This TCR beta chain was sequenced during a study of memory CD4+ T cells and cytomegalovirus serostatus. Single viable CD3+CD4+CD8-CD45RO+ cells were sorted as the memory CD4+ T cells. Total CD4+ T cells were enriched by CD4 positive selection. In regard to this clone: The antigen remains undetermined.

Method: immunoSEQ multiplex PCR; TCRdb's copy keeps in-frame clones and lacks some. Here the sample spans some 80,000 clones, 80% being singletons. Study-level results: Of roughly 180 reported CMV TCRbeta sequences, 55 to 80 were found in memory CD4+ repertoires. The CMV-associated TCR signature appears largely within the CD4+ memory repertoire.

Sequenced sample: memory CD4+ T cells from blood. The sequence came from an adult in good health and CMV-seronegative.

The CDR3 loop reads CAISASGGTFTPNYGYTF. The CDR3 nucleotides read TGTGCCATCAGTGCTTCAGGCGGGACATTCACCCCTAACTATGGCTACACCTTC. The chain recombines TRBV10-3 with TRBJ1-2; a weak D match, TRBD1 (6 bases). The germline V gene has CDR1 ENHRY and CDR2 SYGVKD. The CDR3 consists of 18 residues. The V end lost 4 bases, the J end lost 0 bases, and 21 bases lay between the germline ends.